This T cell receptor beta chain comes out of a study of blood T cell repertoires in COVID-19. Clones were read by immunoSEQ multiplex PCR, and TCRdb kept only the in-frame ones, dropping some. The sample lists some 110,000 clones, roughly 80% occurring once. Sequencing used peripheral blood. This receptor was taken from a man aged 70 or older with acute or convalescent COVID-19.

CDR3: CASSLFSTEAFF. The DNA of the CDR3 is TGTGCCAGCAGTCTGTTTTCCACTGAAGCTTTCTTT. V and J are TRBV12-3 or TRBV12-4 and TRBJ1-1; no reliable D call. The V and J ends lost 5 bases and 4 bases respectively, with 8 bases between them. The CDR3 is 12 amino acids.